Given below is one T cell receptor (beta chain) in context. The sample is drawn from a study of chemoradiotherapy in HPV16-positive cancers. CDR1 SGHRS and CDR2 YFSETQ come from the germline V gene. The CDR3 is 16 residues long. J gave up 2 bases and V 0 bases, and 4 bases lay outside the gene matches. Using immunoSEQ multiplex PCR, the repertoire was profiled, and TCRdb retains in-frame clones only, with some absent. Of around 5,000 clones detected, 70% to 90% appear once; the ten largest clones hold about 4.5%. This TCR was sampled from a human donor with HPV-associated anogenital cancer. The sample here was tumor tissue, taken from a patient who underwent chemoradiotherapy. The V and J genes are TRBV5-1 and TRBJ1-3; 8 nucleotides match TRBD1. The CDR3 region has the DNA TGCGCCAGCAGCTTGGAAACGACAGGGGCTGGAAACACCATATATTTT. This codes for CASSLETTGAGNTIYF.